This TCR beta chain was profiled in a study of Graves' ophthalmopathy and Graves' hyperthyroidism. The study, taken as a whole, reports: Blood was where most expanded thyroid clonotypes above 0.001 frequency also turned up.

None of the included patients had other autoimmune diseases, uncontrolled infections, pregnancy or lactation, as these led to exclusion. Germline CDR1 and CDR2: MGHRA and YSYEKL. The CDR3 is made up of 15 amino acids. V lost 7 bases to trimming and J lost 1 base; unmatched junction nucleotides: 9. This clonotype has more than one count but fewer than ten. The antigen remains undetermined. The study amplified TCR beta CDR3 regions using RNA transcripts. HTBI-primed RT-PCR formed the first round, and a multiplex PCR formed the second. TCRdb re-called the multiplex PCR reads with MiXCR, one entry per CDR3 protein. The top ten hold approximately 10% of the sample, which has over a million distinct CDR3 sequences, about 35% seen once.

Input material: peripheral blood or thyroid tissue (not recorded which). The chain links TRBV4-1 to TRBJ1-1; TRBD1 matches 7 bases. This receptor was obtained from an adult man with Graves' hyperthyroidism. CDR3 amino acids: CASKTGPERNTEAFF. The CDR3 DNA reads TGCGCCAGCAAGACAGGGCCCGAGAGGAACACTGAAGCTTTCTTT.